This entry lists 32 T cell receptor beta chains sequenced from one sample in a study of control samples from healthy donors and cancer patients (dated by TCRdb to 2020 to 2022). The library was prepared using the immunoSEQ multiplex PCR assay. TCRdb carries this immuneACCESS record with in-frame sequences only. Its versions omit some clonotypes, under half of them owing to an unresolved V gene in the studies checked, with the rest unexplained. Within this sample are about 110,000 clones, with 70% to 85% of them counted one time only. The biggest ten clones account for around 6.2% of the sample. The sample taken for sequencing was blood. These TCRs come from a man aged 18 to 30 in good health.

The rearrangement joins TRBV21-1 to TRBJ1-2. TRBV21-1 is described as a pseudogene. There are 14 residues in the CDR3. CDR3 DNA: TGTGCCAGCAGCTCCAAGCGGCAGGGCTATGGCTACACCTTC. It is translated as CASSSKRQGYGYTF.

This clone was seen only a few times. V is TRBV6-2 or TRBV6-3 and J is TRBJ2-1, with a tentative D call TRBD2 (6 bases). The germline V gene has CDR1 MNHEY and CDR2 SVGEGT. Trimming stripped 3 bases from V and 7 bases from J, with 22 bases between. The CDR3 totals 17 residues. The CDR3 coding sequence is TGTGCCAGCAGTTATAGGAGTCTCGCGGGGCATAGGAATGAGCAGTTCTTC. It encodes CASSYRSLAGHRNEQFF.

The genes are TRBV5-1 and TRBJ1-2; no definite D call. Per the germline V gene, CDR1 is SGHRS and CDR2 is YFSETQ. This CDR3 has 13 residues. V lost 1 base, J lost 4 bases, and 8 bases lay in between. CDR3 region: CASSLTTVYGYTF. CDR3 nucleotides: TGCGCCAGCAGCTTGACGACCGTCTATGGCTACACCTTC.

The rearrangement links TRBV30 to TRBJ1-1, with D possibly being TRBD1 (5 bases). V lost 0 bases, J lost 8 bases, and 13 bases lay in between. The CDR3 runs 13 residues. Germline lookup yields CDR1 GTSNPN and CDR2 SVGIG (reference sequence). The CDR3 protein is CAWSVRARGEAFF. CDR3 coding DNA: TGTGCCTGGAGTGTACGGGCCCGGGGCGAAGCTTTCTTT.

The rearrangement links TRBV25-1 to TRBJ1-5, with TRBD1 matching over 8 bases. The CDR3 is made up of 17 amino acids. With 5 bases clipped from V and 7 bases from J, the junction kept 16 bases outside the gene matches. Germline lookup yields CDR1 MGHDK and CDR2 SYGVNS. The CDR3 DNA reads as TGTGCCAGCAGTCCTCAGGGGGCCCCGAATTGGGAACAGCCCCAGCATTTT. This sequence encodes CASSPQGAPNWEQPQHF.

The chain carries TRBV9 and TRBJ2-2; the D gene is possibly TRBD2 (5 bases). Trimming removed 6 bases at V and 4 bases at J, with 25 bases between. The CDR3 runs to 18 residues. CDR1 and CDR2 from the germline V gene are SGDLS and YYNGEE. CDR3 loop: CASTVDIVRDWGTGELFF. Written as DNA, the CDR3 is TGTGCCAGCACCGTTGACATTGTGAGGGATTGGGGCACCGGGGAGCTGTTTTTT.

This chain uses TRBV11-3 with TRBJ1-1; D is uncertain. Germline V gives CDR1 SGHNT, CDR2 YENEEA. CDR3 length: 13 amino acids. Between the trimmed V and J ends, which lost 1 base and 1 base, there was a span of 4 bases. CDR3 in amino acids: CASSLVANTEAFF. CDR3 in DNA: TGTGCCAGCAGCTTAGTAGCGAACACTGAAGCTTTCTTT.

This chain uses TRBV4-1 with TRBJ1-1; 7 bases line up with TRBD1. The CDR3 has 15 amino acids. Trimming took 7 bases from V and 1 from J; bases not matched to a gene: 9. Germline V gene sequence: CDR1 MGHRA, CDR2 YSYEKL. As DNA, the CDR3 is TGCGCCAGCAACCAGGTGGACAGGCCGAACACTGAAGCTTTCTTT. It is translated as CASNQVDRPNTEAFF.

The rearrangement joins TRBV19 to TRBJ1-5; 10 nucleotides align to TRBD1. CDR3 length: 17 amino acids. The germline gives CDR1 LNHDA, CDR2 SQIVND (reference sequence). The V and J ends lost 5 bases and 3 bases, in that order; junction bases with no gene match: 10. The CDR3 bases are TGTGCCAGTAGTCCACAGCCCGGGACAGGGGACAATCAGCCCCAGCATTTT. Its translation: CASSPQPGTGDNQPQHF.

The chain's CDR3 is CASSVSGVDEQFF. The CDR3 coding sequence is TGTGCCAGCAGTGTTTCAGGGGTCGATGAGCAGTTCTTC. The V call is TRBV6-4, the J call TRBJ2-1; D is perhaps TRBD1 (6 bases). Germline CDR1 is MRHNA and CDR2 is SNTAGT. The CDR3 is made up of 13 amino acids. The V gene lost 4 bases and the J gene lost 8 bases, with 12 bases spanning the gap.

The chain links TRBV6-2 or TRBV6-3 to TRBJ2-5; 15 nucleotides align to TRBD2. This CDR3 has 19 amino acids. V was pared by 5 bases and J by 2 bases, with 12 bases of the junction left unmatched. The germline V gene encodes CDR1 MNHEY and CDR2 SVGEGT. The CDR3 is CASSPATGTSGGQQETQYF. The DNA of the CDR3 is TGTGCCAGCAGTCCCGCGACTGGGACTAGCGGGGGGCAACAAGAGACCCAGTACTTC.

The chain combines TRBV10-3 with TRBJ2-3; D not resolved. Germline V gene data show CDR1 as ENHRY and CDR2 as SYGVKD. V was trimmed by 3 bases and J by 5 bases, leaving 12 bases between them. This CDR3 contains 14 residues. The CDR3 spells CAISEGPRGDTQYF. CDR3 in DNA: TGTGCCATCAGTGAAGGGCCGCGAGGAGATACGCAGTATTTT.

CDR3 sequence (DNA): TGTGCCAGCACCGTCCCAGGGGGATACGAGCAGTACGTC. Translation gives CASTVPGGYEQYV. This chain connects TRBV5-8 to TRBJ2-7; TRBD1 aligns across 7 bases. The V gene end was trimmed by 6 bases and the J gene end by 4 bases; junction bases not matched to a gene: 7. The CDR3 consists of 13 residues. Looked up from germline, CDR1 is SGHTS and CDR2 is YDEGEE.

The V call is TRBV6-2 or TRBV6-3, the J call TRBJ1-5, with 7 bases identical to TRBD1. Germline CDR1 is MNHEY and CDR2 is SVGEGT. The trim removed 6 bases at V and 1 base at J, leaving 6 bases unmatched. The CDR3 runs 15 residues. CDR3: CASSATGVSNQPQHF. In DNA form, the CDR3 reads TGTGCCAGCAGCGCCACAGGGGTAAGCAATCAGCCCCAGCATTTT.

The chain couples TRBV6-5 to TRBJ2-7; possible D gene TRBD1, 6 bases. Germline CDR1 reads MNHEY; CDR2 reads SVGAGI. Trimming shortened V by 7 bases and J by 5 bases, and 18 bases separated the two germline ends. There are 14 residues in the CDR3. CDR3 amino acids: CASIRGGSIHEQYF. The CDR3 DNA reads TGTGCCAGCATCCGAGGGGGATCGATCCACGAGCAGTACTTC.

The chain is built from TRBV5-1 and TRBJ2-5; D not resolved. V shed 0 bases and J shed 2 bases, with 8 bases lying between them. The CDR3 loop spans 14 amino acids. CDR1 and CDR2 from the germline V gene are SGHRS and YFSETQ. For the CDR3, the DNA is TGCGCCAGCAGCTTGGGGTTCGTACAAGAGACCCAGTACTTC. As protein: CASSLGFVQETQYF.

In its sample, this clone was seen once. CDR3 DNA: TGTGCCAGCAGGGTCGGGACTAACTACGAGCAGTACTTC. This sequence encodes CASRVGTNYEQYF. The rearrangement uses TRBV7-9 and TRBJ2-7, with TRBD2 matching over 7 bases. Germline values: CDR1 SEHNR, CDR2 FQNEAQ (reference sequence). This CDR3 spans 13 amino acids. The V segment lost 6 bases and the J segment 3 bases; nucleotides outside the gene matches: 5.

This clone was seen a single time. Written as DNA, the CDR3 is TGTGCCAGCAGTTACCGGGGGGCCCTTCAGCCCCAGCATTTT. As protein: CASSYRGALQPQHF. V is TRBV6-2 or TRBV6-3 and J is TRBJ1-5; D perhaps matches TRBD1 (6 bases). V gave up 2 bases and J gave up 6 bases, with 11 bases separating them. Germline CDR1 reads MNHEY; CDR2 reads SVGEGT. This CDR3 has 14 residues.

V and J are TRBV7-2 and TRBJ1-1; no definite D call. CDR3 length: 15 amino acids. From germline, CDR1 is SGHTA and CDR2 FQGNSA. V was shortened by 5 bases and J by 5 bases, with 18 bases between the two germline ends. The CDR3 protein is CASSLTVVVGTEAFF. CDR3 nucleotides: TGTGCCAGCAGCCTGACGGTGGTAGTCGGGACTGAAGCTTTCTTT. The full variable domain, in which reference TRBV7-2 and TRBJ1-1 provide the parts outside the CDR3, is GAGVSQSPSNKVTEKGKDVELRCDPISGHTALYWYRQSLGQGLEFLIYFQGNSAPDKSGLPSDRFSAERTGGSVSTLTIQRTQQEDSAVYLCASSLTVVVGTEAFFGQGTRLTVV.

This clone was counted a few times. V and J are TRBV27 and TRBJ1-4; D unresolved. CDR3 length: 15 residues. V dropped 4 bases and J dropped 4 bases, with 13 bases sitting between them. Germline V gene sequence: CDR1 MNHEY, CDR2 SMNVEV (reference sequence). CDR3 loop: CASSSRRRDNEKLFF. In DNA form, the CDR3 reads TGTGCCAGCAGTTCGAGGAGGCGTGATAATGAAAAACTGTTTTTT.

This chain joins TRBV5-5 and TRBJ2-2; 10 bases fit TRBD1. The CDR3 is made up of 18 amino acids. V gave up 2 bases and J gave up 0 bases; unmatched junction bases: 7. Germline V lookup: CDR1 SGHKS, CDR2 YYEKEE (reference sequence). This chain's CDR3 is CASSFFGTGASNTGELFF. In nucleotides, the CDR3 is TGTGCCAGCAGCTTTTTCGGGACAGGGGCCTCGAACACCGGGGAGCTGTTTTTT.

The chain employs TRBV7-2 and TRBJ2-1; TRBD1 might be the D (5 bases). Trimming removed 6 bases at V and 0 bases at J, with 12 bases between. Germline lookup yields CDR1 SGHTA and CDR2 FQGNSA. The CDR3 extends over 15 amino acids. CDR3 in amino acids: CASRPGLSSYNEQFF. The CDR3, as DNA: TGTGCCAGCAGACCAGGGCTTAGCTCCTACAATGAGCAGTTCTTC.

V gene TRBV9 combines with J gene TRBJ2-1, with 9 bases fitting TRBD2. CDR1 is SGDLS, CDR2 YYNGEE, per germline. With 1 base clipped from V and 3 bases from J, the junction kept 8 bases outside the gene matches. This CDR3 has 17 amino acids. The CDR3, as DNA: TGTGCCAGCAGCGTATACGGCGTGACTAGCGGCTACAATGAGCAGTTCTTC. As protein: CASSVYGVTSGYNEQFF.

V gene TRBV3-1 (or the pseudogene TRBV3-2) combines with J gene TRBJ2-2, with D uncertain. This CDR3 is built from 11 residues. Looked up from germline, CDR1 is LGHDT and CDR2 is YNNKEL (reference sequence). The ends were cut back, 3 bases at V and 17 bases at J, with 13 bases in the middle. Here the CDR3 DNA reads TGTGCCAGCAGCCAGGGCTTCCTCTTATTTTTT. Amino acids: CASSQGFLLFF.

The V gene is TRBV7-2, the J gene TRBJ1-6; no clear D gene. The V and J ends lost 5 bases and 2 bases respectively, with 7 bases between them. The CDR3 has 14 amino acids. Germline assignment: CDR1 SGHTA and CDR2 FQGNSA. The CDR3: CASSTLPYNSPLHF. The CDR3 DNA reads TGTGCCAGCAGCACGCTACCCTATAATTCACCCCTCCACTTT.

V gene TRBV27 combines with J gene TRBJ1-1, with 9 bases matching TRBD1. V lost 6 bases and J lost 3; bases outside the gene matches: 5. CDR3 length: 14 residues. Per germline, CDR1 MNHEY and CDR2 SMNVEV (reference sequence). CDR3 nucleotide sequence: TGTGCCAGCAGCCCCGGGACAGGGCACACTGAAGCTTTCTTT. Its translation: CASSPGTGHTEAFF.

J is TRBJ2-4 and V is TRBV10-1; 7 bases line up with TRBD2. V gave up 3 bases and J gave up 1 base; unmatched junction bases: 3. The germline V gene encodes CDR1 WNHNN and CDR2 SYGVQD (reference sequence). The CDR3 contains 15 residues. DNA of the CDR3: TGCGCCAGCAGTGAAGGGCGGGGGGCCAAAAACATTCAGTACTTC. Protein: CASSEGRGAKNIQYF.

The CDR3 DNA is TGTGCCACCAGTGATGCGGGGGACCCAGGCACAGATACGCAGTATTTT. Translating it yields CATSDAGDPGTDTQYF. This chain links TRBV24-1 with TRBJ2-3, with 7 bases fitting TRBD2. This CDR3 has 16 amino acids. V lost 3 bases to trimming and J lost 1 base; unmatched junction nucleotides: 6. Germline lookup yields CDR1 KGHDR and CDR2 SFDVKD.

This sequence joins TRBV19 and TRBJ1-2; D gene uncertain. This CDR3 has 14 amino acids. Germline V CDR1 and CDR2: LNHDA, SQIVND (reference sequence). Between the trimmed V and J ends, which lost 1 base and 3 bases, there was a span of 9 bases. The CDR3 loop reads CASSIGRQYYGYTF. CDR3 DNA: TGTGCCAGTAGTATAGGAAGACAATACTATGGCTACACCTTC.

This clone was observed a single time. The chain combines TRBV28 with TRBJ2-1, with D uncertain. Germline loops: CDR1 MDHEN, CDR2 SYDVKM. The CDR3 loop spans 13 amino acids. Trimming took 3 bases from V and 8 from J, leaving 11 bases between them. The CDR3 DNA reads TGTGCCAGCAGTTTCCCGGGTCGGGATGAGCAGTTCTTC. Protein sequence: CASSFPGRDEQFF. Using reference TRBV28 and TRBJ2-1 for the parts outside the CDR3, the full variable domain is DVKVTQSSRYLVKRTGEKVFLECVQDMDHENMFWYRQDPGLGLRLIYFSYDVKMKEKGDIPEGYSVSREKKERFSLILESASTNQTSMYLCASSFPGRDEQFFGPGTRLTVL.

The chain carries TRBV15 and TRBJ2-7; 9 nucleotides agree with TRBD1. The ends lost 4 bases at V and 4 bases at J; junction bases unmatched: 2. Germline CDR1 reads LNHNV; CDR2 reads YYDKDF (reference sequence). CDR3 length equals 13 residues. The CDR3 region is CATSTGQGYEQYF. DNA of the CDR3: TGTGCCACCAGCACGGGACAGGGTTACGAGCAGTACTTC.

This chain joins TRBV6-5 and TRBJ1-3; 7 nucleotides align to TRBD1. This CDR3 has 14 residues. Germline CDR1 is MNHEY and CDR2 is SVGAGI. V dropped 6 bases and J dropped 7; count of bases not matched to a gene: 9. CDR3 in DNA: TGTGCCAGCAGCACAGGGGCGCCGTTCAACACCATATATTTT. Residues: CASSTGAPFNTIYF.